A selection of T cell receptor beta chains follows, all from one sample in a study of cytomegalovirus exposure and HLA in healthy donors. Clones were read by immunoSEQ multiplex PCR, and TCRdb kept only the in-frame ones, dropping some. The sample includes about 140,000 clones, just under 85% of them seen just once. Input material: PBMCs. Receptor source: a man aged 25-40 years in good health and CMV-seropositive. Each CDR3 is given with its conserved first and last residue. D genes are given only for firm matches. Clone size is shown for a subset of rows, as once, few, many or a class of expanded clone.

V gene	D gene	J gene	clone size	CDR3 protein	CDR3 DNA
TRBV18	.	TRBJ2-7	.	CASSSGPAGNEQYF	TGTGCCAGCTCATCAGGACCCGCAGGGAACGAGCAGTACTTC
TRBV2	.	TRBJ2-3	.	CASSRELEQGSSTDTQYF	TGTGCCAGCAGTCGAGAGCTAGAACAGGGATCCTCCACAGATACGCAGTATTTT
TRBV7-9	.	TRBJ2-7	.	CSSSLSSGNEQYF	TGTTCCAGCAGCCTGTCTTCAGGGAACGAGCAGTACTTC
TRBV19	.	TRBJ1-1	.	CASRGQSTTEAFF	TGTGCCAGCCGGGGACAATCTACCACTGAAGCTTTCTTT
TRBV10-1	.	TRBJ1-5	once	CASSAGLNQPQHF	TGCGCCAGCAGTGCGGGGTTGAATCAGCCCCAGCATTTT
TRBV10-3	TRBD2	TRBJ2-7	.	CAISEWASGSYEQYF	TGTGCCATCAGTGAGTGGGCTAGCGGATCCTACGAGCAGTACTTC
TRBV5-4	TRBD2	TRBJ2-5	.	CASSLPGTRLLETQYF	TGTGCCAGCAGCTTACCCGGGACTAGACTTTTAGAGACCCAGTACTTC
TRBV7-9	TRBD1	TRBJ1-2	.	CASSPPGGNYGYTF	TGTGCCAGCAGCCCCCCAGGGGGTAACTATGGCTACACCTTC
TRBV9	TRBD1	TRBJ1-2	.	CASSVQGADYGYTF	TGTGCCAGCAGCGTACAGGGGGCGGACTATGGCTACACCTTC
TRBV28	TRBD2	TRBJ2-7	once	CASSPPIGTSGLYEQYF	TGTGCCAGCAGTCCACCAATAGGGACTAGCGGGCTATACGAGCAGTACTTC
TRBV6-5	TRBD1	TRBJ2-3	few	CASSYYGQGAGDTQYF	TGTGCCAGCAGTTACTATGGTCAGGGGGCGGGAGATACGCAGTATTTT
TRBV15	.	TRBJ1-3	.	CATSHRRASSGNTIYF	TGTGCCACCAGCCATAGAAGAGCTTCCTCTGGAAACACCATATATTTT
TRBV7-2	.	TRBJ2-5	once	CASSLDLGAQETQYF	TGTGCCAGCAGCTTAGACCTAGGGGCGCAAGAGACCCAGTACTTC
TRBV7-9	TRBD1	TRBJ2-2	.	CASSSTGGNTGELFF	TGTGCCAGCAGCTCGACAGGGGGGAACACCGGGGAGCTGTTTTTT
TRBV7-3	.	TRBJ2-3	.	CASSLTPGPPTDTQYF	TGTGCCAGCAGCTTAACCCCAGGTCCCCCCACAGATACGCAGTATTTT
TRBV29-1	.	TRBJ1-2	few	CSVERGGYGYTF	TGCAGCGTTGAAAGAGGGGGCTATGGCTACACCTTC
TRBV27	TRBD1	TRBJ1-2	.	CASSHGTGAANYGYTF	TGTGCCAGCAGCCATGGGACAGGAGCAGCTAACTATGGCTACACCTTC
TRBV6-5	TRBD1	TRBJ2-7	.	CASSRGQGPYEQYF	TGTGCCAGCAGCCGGGGACAGGGGCCCTACGAGCAGTACTTC
TRBV5-6	TRBD1	TRBJ2-7	.	CASSSRQGLIYEQYF	TGTGCCAGCAGCTCCAGACAGGGTTTAATCTACGAGCAGTACTTC
TRBV9	TRBD2	TRBJ2-7	once	CASSVVPTSEWAEQYF	TGTGCCAGCAGCGTAGTCCCAACTAGCGAATGGGCCGAGCAGTACTTC
TRBV4-1	TRBD1	TRBJ1-2	.	CASSQADRVNYGYTF	TGCGCCAGCAGCCAAGCCGACAGGGTGAACTATGGCTACACCTTC
TRBV5-3	TRBD1	TRBJ1-4	once	CARSLWDRDRCVAPNEKLFF	TGTGCCAGAAGCTTATGGGACAGGGATCGGTGCGTGGCGCCTAATGAAAAACTGTTTTTT
TRBV29-1	TRBD2	TRBJ2-1	.	CSVGRGTSGSSDEQFF	TGCAGCGTTGGACGAGGGACTAGCGGGAGTTCCGATGAGCAGTTCTTC
TRBV7-9	.	TRBJ1-2	.	CASSSGQDYGYTF	TGTGCCAGCAGCTCGGGACAAGACTATGGCTACACCTTC
TRBV28	.	TRBJ2-7	few	CASLLGGSYEQYF	TGTGCCAGCCTCCTCGGTGGCTCCTACGAGCAGTACTTC
TRBV5-8	.	TRBJ1-5	.	CASQGSNQPQHF	TGTGCCAGCCAGGGGAGCAATCAGCCCCAGCACTTT
TRBV7-8	TRBD2	TRBJ2-7	.	CASSLSGLAGGRGEQYF	TGTGCCAGCAGCTTATCGGGACTAGCGGGAGGTCGAGGGGAGCAGTACTTC
TRBV6-5	TRBD1	TRBJ1-1	.	CASTLQGAGAEAFF	TGTGCCAGCACCCTACAGGGGGCTGGCGCTGAAGCTTTCTTT
TRBV19	.	TRBJ2-7	.	CASSIWKEGYEQYF	TGTGCCAGTAGTATTTGGAAAGAGGGCTACGAGCAGTACTTC
TRBV4-2	TRBD2	TRBJ2-1	.	CASSRERGSSYNEQFF	TGTGCCAGCAGCCGGGAGCGGGGGAGCTCCTACAATGAGCAGTTCTTC
TRBV5-8	.	TRBJ2-1	once	CASSLEESSYNEQFF	TGTGCCAGCAGCTTGGAAGAGAGCTCCTACAATGAGCAGTTCTTC
TRBV28	.	TRBJ2-1	.	CASSLWPQQFF	TGTGCCAGCAGTCTTTGGCCCCAGCAGTTCTTC
TRBV2	TRBD2	TRBJ2-4	once	CASSDTSGRAKNIQYF	TGTGCCAGCAGTGACACTAGCGGGAGAGCCAAAAACATTCAGTACTTC
TRBV28	TRBD1	TRBJ2-3	.	CASSWTGGGLSTDTQYF	TGTGCCAGCAGTTGGACAGGGGGAGGACTTAGCACAGATACGCAGTATTTT
TRBV28	TRBD2	TRBJ2-1	.	CASSALAGGLGGKFF	TGTGCCAGCAGTGCGCTAGCGGGGGGCCTAGGTGGAAAGTTCTTC
TRBV7-2	TRBD1	TRBJ1-4	.	CASSLTPLRAGGEKLFF	TGTGCCAGCAGCTTGACCCCCCTCCGGGCAGGGGGTGAAAAACTGTTTTTT
TRBV27	TRBD2	TRBJ2-5	.	CASSLWSGAGGLGEQYF	TGTGCCAGCAGTTTATGGAGCGGAGCGGGGGGTTTGGGGGAGCAGTACTTC
TRBV19	.	TRBJ2-5	.	CASSSILGDSATQYF	TGTGCCAGTAGCTCTATCCTCGGGGACTCGGCTACCCAGTACTTC
TRBV5-4	.	TRBJ2-3	.	CASSLTSRPSTDTQYF	TGTGCCAGCAGCTTGACTAGCAGACCTAGCACAGATACGCAGTATTTT
TRBV19	.	TRBJ1-5	.	CASSIDQGRGQPQHF	TGTGCCAGTAGTATAGATCAGGGGCGCGGTCAGCCCCAGCATTTT
TRBV25-1	TRBD1	TRBJ1-1	.	CASSQGTGVNTEAFF	TGTGCCAGCAGTCAGGGGACAGGGGTGAACACTGAAGCTTTCTTT
TRBV6-5	TRBD1	TRBJ1-4	.	CASSRDRANEKLFF	TGTGCCAGCAGTAGGGACAGAGCTAATGAAAAACTGTTTTTT